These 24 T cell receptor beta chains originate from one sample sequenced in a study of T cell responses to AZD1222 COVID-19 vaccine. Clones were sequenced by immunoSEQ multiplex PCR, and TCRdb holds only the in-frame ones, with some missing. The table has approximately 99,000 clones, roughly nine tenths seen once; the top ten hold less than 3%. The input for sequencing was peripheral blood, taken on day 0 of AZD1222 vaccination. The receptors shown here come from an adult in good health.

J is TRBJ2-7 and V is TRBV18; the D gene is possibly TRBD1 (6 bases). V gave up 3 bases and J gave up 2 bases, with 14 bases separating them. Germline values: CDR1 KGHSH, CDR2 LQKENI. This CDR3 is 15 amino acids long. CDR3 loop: CASSPPRQGPYEQYF. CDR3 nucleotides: TGTGCCAGCTCACCCCCCCGGCAGGGGCCCTACGAGCAGTACTTC.

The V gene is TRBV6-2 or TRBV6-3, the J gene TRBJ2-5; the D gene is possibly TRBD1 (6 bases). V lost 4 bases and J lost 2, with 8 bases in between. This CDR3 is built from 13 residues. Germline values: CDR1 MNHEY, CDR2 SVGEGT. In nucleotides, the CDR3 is TGTGCCAGCAGTTCGGACAGACAAGAGACCCAGTACTTC. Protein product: CASSSDRQETQYF.

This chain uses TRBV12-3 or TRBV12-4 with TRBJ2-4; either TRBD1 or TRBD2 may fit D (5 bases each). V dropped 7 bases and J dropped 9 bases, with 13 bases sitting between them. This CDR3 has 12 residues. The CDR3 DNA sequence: TGTGCCAGCACCCAAGCTGGGGGCATTCAGTACTTC. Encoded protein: CASTQAGGIQYF.

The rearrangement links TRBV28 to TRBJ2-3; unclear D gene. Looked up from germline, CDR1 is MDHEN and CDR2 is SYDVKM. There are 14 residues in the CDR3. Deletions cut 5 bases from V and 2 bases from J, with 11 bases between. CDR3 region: CASSQVGFTDTQYF. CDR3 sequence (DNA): TGTGCCAGCAGTCAAGTGGGGTTCACAGATACGCAGTATTTT.

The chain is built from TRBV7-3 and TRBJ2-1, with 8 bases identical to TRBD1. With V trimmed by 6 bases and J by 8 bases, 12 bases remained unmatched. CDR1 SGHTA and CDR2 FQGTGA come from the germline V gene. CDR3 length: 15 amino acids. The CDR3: CASSSTGTGLDEQFF. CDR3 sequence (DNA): TGTGCCAGCAGTTCAACCGGGACAGGACTCGATGAGCAGTTCTTC.

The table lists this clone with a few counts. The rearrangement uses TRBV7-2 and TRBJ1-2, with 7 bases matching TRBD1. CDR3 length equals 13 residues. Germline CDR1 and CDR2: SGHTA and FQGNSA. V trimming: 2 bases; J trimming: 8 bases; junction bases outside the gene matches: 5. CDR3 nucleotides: TGTGCCAGCAGCTTACGGGGACAGACCGGCTACACCTTC. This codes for CASSLRGQTGYTF.

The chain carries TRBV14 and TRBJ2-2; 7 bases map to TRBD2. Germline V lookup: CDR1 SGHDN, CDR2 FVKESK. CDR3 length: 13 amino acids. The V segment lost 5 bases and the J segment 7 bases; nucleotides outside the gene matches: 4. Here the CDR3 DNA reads TGTGCCAGCAGCGAGACTAGCCGCGGGGAGCTGTTTTTT. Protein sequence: CASSETSRGELFF.

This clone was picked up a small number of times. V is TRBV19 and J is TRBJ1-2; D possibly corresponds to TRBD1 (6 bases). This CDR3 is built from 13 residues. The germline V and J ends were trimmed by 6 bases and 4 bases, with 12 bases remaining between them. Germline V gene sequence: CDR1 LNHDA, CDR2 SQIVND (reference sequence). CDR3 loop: CASSPEGGYGYTF. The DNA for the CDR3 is TGTGCCAGTAGCCCAGAGGGGGGCTATGGCTACACCTTC. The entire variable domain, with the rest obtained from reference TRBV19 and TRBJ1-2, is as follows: DGGITQSPKYLFRKEGQNVTLSCEQNLNHDAMYWYRQDPGQGLRLIYYSQIVNDFQKGDIAEGYSVSREKKESFPLTVTSAQKNPTAFYLCASSPEGGYGYTFGSGTRLTVV.

The CDR3 DNA reads as TGCGCCAGCAGCCAAGGGACAGGGGTAGCGGGATCTCTTACCGGGGAGCTGTTTTTT. Translation: CASSQGTGVAGSLTGELFF. The rearrangement uses TRBV4-3 and TRBJ2-2, with D possibly matching TRBD1 (9 bases). This CDR3 contains 19 residues. Germline V gene lookup returns CDR1 LGHNA and CDR2 YSLEER. Trimming left V 1 base short and J 5 bases short, with 23 bases between.

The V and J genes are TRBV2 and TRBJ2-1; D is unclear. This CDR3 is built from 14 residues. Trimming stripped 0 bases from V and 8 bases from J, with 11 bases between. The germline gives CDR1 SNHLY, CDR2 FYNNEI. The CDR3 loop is CASSEALGNHEQFF. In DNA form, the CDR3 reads TGTGCCAGCAGTGAAGCATTGGGGAACCATGAGCAGTTCTTC.

CDR3: CASSFDRARAGELFF. CDR3 coding DNA: TGCGCCAGCAGCTTTGACAGGGCCCGGGCCGGGGAGCTGTTTTTT. The chain couples TRBV5-1 to TRBJ2-2, with 7 nucleotides matching TRBD1. V gave up 2 bases and J gave up 6 bases; unmatched junction bases: 7. Germline CDR1 SGHRS, CDR2 YFSETQ. This CDR3 is built from 15 residues.

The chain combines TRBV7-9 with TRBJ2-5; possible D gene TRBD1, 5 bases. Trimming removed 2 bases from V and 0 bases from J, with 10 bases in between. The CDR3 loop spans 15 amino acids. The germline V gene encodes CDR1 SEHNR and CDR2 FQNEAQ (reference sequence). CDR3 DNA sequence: TGTGCCAGCAGCTTACAGGGTCCACACCAAGAGACCCAGTACTTC. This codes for CASSLQGPHQETQYF.

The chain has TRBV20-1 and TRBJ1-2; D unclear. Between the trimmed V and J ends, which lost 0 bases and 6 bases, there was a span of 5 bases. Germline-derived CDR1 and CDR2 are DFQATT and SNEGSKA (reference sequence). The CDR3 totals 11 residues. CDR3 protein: CSARDPDGYTF. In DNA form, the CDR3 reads TGCAGTGCTAGAGATCCAGATGGCTACACCTTC.

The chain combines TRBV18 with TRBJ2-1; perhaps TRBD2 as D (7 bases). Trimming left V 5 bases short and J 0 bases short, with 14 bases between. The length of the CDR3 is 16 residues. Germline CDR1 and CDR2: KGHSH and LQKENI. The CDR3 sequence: CASSVSGGGSYNEQFF. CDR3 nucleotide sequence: TGTGCCAGCTCAGTCTCGGGGGGCGGCTCCTACAATGAGCAGTTCTTC. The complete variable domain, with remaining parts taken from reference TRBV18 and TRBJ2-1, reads NAGVMQNPRHLVRRRGQEARLRCSPMKGHSHVYWYRQLPEEGLKFMVYLQKENIIDESGMPKERFSAEFPKEGPSILRIQQVVRGDSAAYFCASSVSGGGSYNEQFFGPGTRLTVL.

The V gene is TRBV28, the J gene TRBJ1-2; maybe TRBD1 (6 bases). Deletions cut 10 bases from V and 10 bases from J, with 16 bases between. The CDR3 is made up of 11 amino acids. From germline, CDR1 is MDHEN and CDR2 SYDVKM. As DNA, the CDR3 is TGTGCCACCCGGGGTCAGGGGCACTACACCTTC. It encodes CATRGQGHYTF.

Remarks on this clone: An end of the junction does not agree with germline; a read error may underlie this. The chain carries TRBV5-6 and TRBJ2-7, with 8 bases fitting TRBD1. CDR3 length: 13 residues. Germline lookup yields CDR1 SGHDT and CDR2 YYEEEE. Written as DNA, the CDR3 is TGTGCCAGCAGCGAGACAGGGGTCTACGAGCGGTACTTC. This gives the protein CASSETGVYERYF. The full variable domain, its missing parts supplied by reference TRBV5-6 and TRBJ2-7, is DAGVTQSPTHLIKTRGQQVTLRCSPKSGHDTVSWYQQALGQGPQFIFQYYEEEERQRGNFPDRFSGHQFPNYSSELNVNALLLGDSALYLCASSETGVYERYFGPGTRLTVT.

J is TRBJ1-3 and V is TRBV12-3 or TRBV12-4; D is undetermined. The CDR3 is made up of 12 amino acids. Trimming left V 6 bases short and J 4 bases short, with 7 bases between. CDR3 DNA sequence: TGTGCCAGCAGCCCCATCGGAAACACCATATATTTT. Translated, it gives CASSPIGNTIYF.

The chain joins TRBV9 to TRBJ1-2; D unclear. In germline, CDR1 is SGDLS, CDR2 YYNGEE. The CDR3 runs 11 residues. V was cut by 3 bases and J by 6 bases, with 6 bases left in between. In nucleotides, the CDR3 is TGTGCCAGCAGCGGTCGACATGGCTACACCTTC. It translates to CASSGRHGYTF.

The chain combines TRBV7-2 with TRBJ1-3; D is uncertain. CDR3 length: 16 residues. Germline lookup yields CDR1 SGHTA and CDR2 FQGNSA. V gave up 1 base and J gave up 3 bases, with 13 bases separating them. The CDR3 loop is CASSLGVGPDGNTIYF. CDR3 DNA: TGTGCCAGCAGCTTAGGAGTCGGACCCGATGGAAACACCATATATTTT.

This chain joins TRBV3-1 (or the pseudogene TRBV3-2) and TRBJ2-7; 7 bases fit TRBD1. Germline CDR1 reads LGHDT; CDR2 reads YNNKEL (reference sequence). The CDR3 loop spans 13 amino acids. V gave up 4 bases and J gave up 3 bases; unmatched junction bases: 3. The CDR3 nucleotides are TGTGCCAGCAGCCGGGGACAGAACTACGAGCAGTACTTC. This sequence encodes CASSRGQNYEQYF.

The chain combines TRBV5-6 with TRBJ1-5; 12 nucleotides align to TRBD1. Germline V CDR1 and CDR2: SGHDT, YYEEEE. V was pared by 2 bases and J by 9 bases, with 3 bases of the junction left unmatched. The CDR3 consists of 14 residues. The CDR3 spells CASSFGTGGPPQHF. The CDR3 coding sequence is TGTGCCAGCAGCTTTGGGACAGGGGGCCCGCCCCAGCATTTT.

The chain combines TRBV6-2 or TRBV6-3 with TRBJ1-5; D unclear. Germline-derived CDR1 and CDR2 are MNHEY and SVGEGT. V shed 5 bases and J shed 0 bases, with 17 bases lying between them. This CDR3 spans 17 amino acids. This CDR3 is CASSKILNKVSNQPQHF. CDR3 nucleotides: TGTGCCAGCAGTAAGATCTTAAATAAGGTTAGCAATCAGCCCCAGCATTTT.

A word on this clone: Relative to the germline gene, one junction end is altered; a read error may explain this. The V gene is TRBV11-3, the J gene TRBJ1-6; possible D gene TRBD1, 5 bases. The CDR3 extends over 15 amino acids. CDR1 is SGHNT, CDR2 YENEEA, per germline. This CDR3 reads CASSLEGTVNSPPHF. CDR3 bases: TGTGCCAGCAGCTTAGAAGGGACGGTTAATTCACCCCCCCACTTT.

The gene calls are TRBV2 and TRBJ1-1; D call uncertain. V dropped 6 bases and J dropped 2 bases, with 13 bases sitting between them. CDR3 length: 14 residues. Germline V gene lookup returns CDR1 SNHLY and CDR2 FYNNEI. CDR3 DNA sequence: TGTGCCAGCAGCCGCCAGGCTTCTAACACTGAAGCTTTCTTT. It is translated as CASSRQASNTEAFF.